The source of this T cell receptor beta chain is a study of cytomegalovirus exposure and HLA in healthy donors. Study-wide background: For the roughly 390 genotyped donors, approximately 82% fell within the Caucasian-associated ancestry cluster. Study-wide points: TCR beta V- and J-gene trimming was later associated with a missense DCLRE1C variant. Immune exposure information comprised only CMV serostatus.

In regard to this clone: What it binds is not known.

Primers for the PCR totalled 60 Vbeta and 13 Jbeta. In the authors' workflow: Roughly 11 million shared chains were among the roughly 78 million unique TCR beta chains that a later analysis counted. Using immunoSEQ multiplex PCR, the repertoire was profiled, and TCRdb retains in-frame clones only, with some absent. D and trimming were read from the DNA, whereas the V and J calls and clone size are those reported in that table. Of about 170,000 clones in the sample, around 80% were seen once. The germline V and J ends were trimmed by 2 bases and 4 bases, with 17 bases remaining between them. Germline CDR1 reads SGHVS; CDR2 reads FQNEAQ. The CDR3 is 16 amino acids.

Sequenced material: PBMCs. The chain recombines TRBV7-8 with TRBJ1-1, with D possibly being TRBD1 (6 bases). This sequence originates from a boy under 10 years old in good health and CMV-seronegative. The CDR3 DNA is TGTGCCAGCAGCTTATTCAAGCGACAAGGGGGCACTGAAGCTTTCTTT. It is translated as CASSLFKRQGGTEAFF.